Listed below are T cell receptor beta chains from one sample, sequenced in a study of cytomegalovirus exposure and HLA in healthy donors. The protocol was immunoSEQ multiplex PCR, while the TCRdb copy is restricted to in-frame clones and leaves out a portion. The sample consists of about 64,000 clones, over 85% of them appearing once. Specimen: PBMCs. Receptors were obtained from a woman between 18 and 29 years old in good health and CMV-seropositive. Both conserved end residues are part of each CDR3. D genes are given only for firm matches. Size is omitted from some rows. Given values are once, few, many or a class for expanded clones.

NA NA TRBJ1-6 TRBV9 CASSPTPTGGGNSPLHF TGTGCCAGCAGCCCGACCCCAACAGGTGGCGGAAATTCACCCCTCCACTTT
NA NA TRBJ2-4 TRBV28 CASSFRTHKNIQYF TGTGCCAGCAGTTTCCGGACTCACAAAAACATTCAGTACTTC
TRBD1 NA TRBJ2-2 TRBV6-6 CASTGQSTGELFF TGTGCCAGCACGGGACAGAGTACCGGGGAGCTGTTTTTT
TRBD2 NA TRBJ2-7 TRBV18 CASSPAAGLVPEQYF TGTGCCAGCTCACCGGCCGCCGGACTAGTCCCCGAGCAGTACTTC
NA NA TRBJ1-1 TRBV6-5 CASSKTVQNTEAFF TGTGCCAGCAGTAAGACAGTGCAGAACACTGAAGCTTTCTTT
TRBD1 NA TRBJ2-7 TRBV23-1 CAERDREGEQYF TGCGCCGAGCGGGACAGGGAGGGGGAGCAGTACTTC
TRBD2 NA TRBJ2-7 TRBV19 CASSEQAGSSYEQYF TGTGCCAGTAGCGAACAAGCGGGAAGCTCCTACGAGCAGTACTTC
NA NA TRBJ2-3 TRBV6-6 CASSYSSGASTDTQYF TGTGCCAGCAGTTACTCGAGCGGAGCTAGCACAGATACGCAGTATTTT
NA once TRBJ2-1 TRBV5-1 CASSHGLNQRHPEQFF TGCGCCAGCAGCCACGGACTAAACCAAAGGCACCCCGAGCAGTTCTTC
NA NA TRBJ2-7 TRBV7-9 CASSPRDLAYEQYF TGTGCCAGCAGCCCACGGGACTTAGCCTACGAGCAGTACTTC
NA NA TRBJ2-1 TRBV18 CASSLGNNEQFF TGTGCCAGCTCACTGGGCAACAATGAGCAGTTCTTC
TRBD1 NA TRBJ2-7 TRBV5-1 CASSLAGQGADEQYF TGCGCCAGCAGCTTGGCCGGGCAGGGGGCCGACGAGCAGTACTTC
TRBD1 NA TRBJ2-2 TRBV19 CASTASGTGGSGELFF TGTGCCAGTACCGCTTCGGGGACAGGGGGATCCGGGGAGCTGTTTTTT
TRBD1 NA TRBJ2-7 TRBV6-5 CASLPGQGAYEQYF TGTGCCAGCTTGCCGGGACAGGGGGCGTACGAGCAGTACTTC
NA NA TRBJ1-1 TRBV6-6 CASSYSVEGGTEAFF TGTGCCAGCAGTTACTCCGTGGAGGGTGGGACTGAAGCTTTCTTT
TRBD2 NA TRBJ2-7 TRBV11-2 CASSLDRGGSSEQYF TGTGCCAGCAGCTTAGATCGGGGCGGGAGCAGCGAGCAGTACTTC
NA NA TRBJ2-2 TRBV2 CASRRDTGELFF TGTGCCAGCAGGCGGGACACCGGGGAGCTGTTTTTT
NA NA TRBJ1-1 TRBV11-2 CASSSRVTEAFF TGTGCCAGCAGCTCCAGGGTCACTGAAGCTTTCTTT
NA NA TRBJ2-1 TRBV29-1 CSVKRTLRDWAGNEQFF TGCAGCGTGAAGAGGACACTCCGGGACTGGGCTGGGAATGAGCAGTTCTTC
NA NA TRBJ1-2 TRBV5-6 CASSLGQGIGYTF TGTGCCAGCAGCTTGGGCCAGGGGATAGGCTACACCTTC
NA NA TRBJ2-2 TRBV7-8 CASSPINGTGELFF TGTGCCAGCAGCCCCATTAACGGCACCGGGGAGCTGTTTTTT
TRBD1 NA TRBJ1-4 TRBV6-1 CASSRTGPNGELFF TGTGCCAGCAGCAGGACAGGCCCTAATGGGGAACTGTTTTTT
NA once TRBJ1-4 TRBV5-1 CASSVNTGTNEKLFF TGCGCCAGCAGCGTCAACACAGGAACTAATGAAAAACTGTTTTTT
TRBD1 NA TRBJ2-7 TRBV6-6 CASSIQGTIDEQYF TGTGCCAGCAGTATACAGGGGACGATCGATGAGCAGTACTTC
NA NA TRBJ1-1 TRBV7-9 CASSLQLNTEAFF TGTGCCAGCAGCTTACAGTTGAACACTGAAGCTTTCTTT
TRBD2 NA TRBJ2-7 TRBV18 CASSPYRLAGLYEQYF TGTGCCAGCTCTCCCTATCGACTAGCGGGACTCTACGAGCAGTACTTC
TRBD2 NA TRBJ2-7 TRBV5-6 CASSLTLAGGDEQYF TGTGCCAGCAGCTTAACCCTAGCGGGGGGTGACGAGCAGTACTTC
NA NA TRBJ1-1 TRBV19 CASSISRDTEAFF TGTGCCAGTAGTATAAGCAGGGACACTGAAGCTTTCTTT
TRBD1 NA TRBJ1-1 TRBV19 CASSRDRASTEAFF TGTGCCAGTAGTAGAGACAGGGCTTCCACTGAAGCTTTCTTT
NA NA TRBJ2-3 TRBV30 CAWGPLHSSDTQYF TGTGCCTGGGGGCCCCTTCACAGCTCAGATACGCAGTATTTT